The clone carrying this TCR beta chain was picked up many times. The method was immunoSEQ multiplex PCR; TCRdb's version includes in-frame clones alone and lacks a portion of them. This table has about 160,000 clones, approximately 86% appearing once. The data are from a study of blood T cell repertoires in COVID-19. Study in general: PBMCs, B-cell-depleted T cells, or T cells provided the cDNA or gDNA that made up the material.

Cohort 3 donors counted as recovered after two negative PCRs, clearance, or resolved symptoms. Germline CDR1 and CDR2: SGHDT and YYEEEE. V lost 6 bases, J lost 5 bases, and 5 bases stayed unmatched. The CDR3 covers 12 residues. This sequence was found in a man aged 60 to 75 who had recovered from COVID-19. The specimen sequenced was PBMCs or T cells enriched from blood (not recorded which). This chain connects TRBV5-6 to TRBJ2-7, with 7 nucleotides matching TRBD2. Here the CDR3 reads CASITSGDEQYF. CDR3 nucleotides: TGTGCCAGCATCACAAGCGGGGACGAGCAGTACTTC.